The sequence of this T cell receptor beta chain was determined in a study of blood T cell repertoires in COVID-19 (dated by TCRdb to the early 2020s). About the investigation overall: Samples from collaborators originated in the United States, Italy and Spain and spanned both the acute and convalescent phases of COVID-19. The prospective study material was composed of cDNA or gDNA derived from T cells, B-cell-depleted T cells, or PBMCs. The dataset comprised deeply sampled blood TCRbeta repertoires from subjects exposed to, actively infected with, or recovered from COVID-19. The repertoires were made available in a free public database intended to serve as a resource for research on the immune response to SARS-CoV-2. The samples were drawn from the first 160 participants of the ongoing ImmuneRACE study and from over 950 subjects provided by 6 global collaborators. A de-identified subject ID, COVID-19 status, age in years and sex were almost always included in the sample metadata. Where HLA class I and class II types were available, the types were taken from metadata supplied by the sample provider, not from assay-based typing. On the study overall, not on this receptor specifically: How much clinical and demographic metadata was included differed by source and by participant, and the metadata was provided uncurated.

TCRbeta CDR3 regions were amplified from genomic DNA by means of the immunoSEQ Assay, a bias-controlled multiplex PCR. The original methods were these. The number of nucleated cells in each sample was estimated from the amplification of reference gene primers within the assay. To quantify the absolute abundance of each unique TCRbeta CDR3 rearrangement, sequence reads were collapsed and filtered. Productive Simpson clonality was computed per sample as the square root of Simpson's diversity index over productive rearrangements. TCRdb provides this immuneACCESS table in a form limited to in-frame rearrangements. Some clones are lacking; in checked studies, under half of them reflect an unresolved V gene, and why the rest are absent is not known. The D gene and trimming were derived from the DNA, and the V and J assignments and clone size from that table. Recorded for this sample are 63,000 or so clones; about 88% of them occurred a single time. The ten largest account for around 3.9% of the sample.

The collaborating institutions used their own protocols to collect whole blood in K2EDTA tubes. For TCRbeta analysis, collaborators shipped samples as frozen whole blood, isolated PBMCs, or DNA extracted from either of those sample types. A word on this clone: Its recognized antigen is unknown. Base quality data are lacking; no much larger clone is found one base away.

The germline V gene yields SGHTA for CDR1 and FQGNSA for CDR2. Deletion took 5 bases off V and 3 bases off J, with a span of 14 bases between the germline ends. The CDR3 has 15 amino acids, counting the end cysteine and phenylalanine. The sequence is cut down to CDR3 DNA, 45 bases in frame from base 1. The sequence derives from a man aged 65 to 85 with active COVID-19. Sample: peripheral blood. The chain employs TRBV7-2 and TRBJ2-1; TRBD1 is possibly the D segment (6 matching bases). The nucleotide sequence reads TGTGCCAGCAGCCCCGGACAGCGAAACTACAATGAGCAGTTCTTC. Translated, this is CASSPGQRNYNEQFF.